Below are 24 T cell receptor beta chains sequenced from a single sample in a study of T cells in Graves' hyperthyroidism and ophthalmopathy. RNA transcripts gave rise to amplified TCR beta CDR3 regions. TCR CDR3 underwent first-round RT-PCR with the HTBI primer set. Each CDR3 protein is one row after TCRdb ran MiXCR on the multiplex PCR reads. This table has about 480,000 distinct CDR3 sequences, around a fifth appearing once. Sequencing was done on a sample of blood. All receptors come from a woman between 65 and 79 years old with Graves' ophthalmopathy.

Only a few counts were recorded for this clonotype. The chain combines TRBV5-5 with TRBJ2-2, with D possibly being TRBD1 or TRBD2 (6 bases each). V shed 5 bases and J shed 5 bases, with 19 bases lying between them. CDR1 is SGHKS, CDR2 YYEKEE, per germline (reference sequence). The CDR3 is 16 residues long. DNA of the CDR3: TGTGCCAGCAGTTCAACCTCGAGGAGGGGGACCGGGGAGCTGTTTTTT. This sequence encodes CASSSTSRRGTGELFF.

J is TRBJ1-2 and V is TRBV27; a weak D match, TRBD1 (6 bases). The length of the CDR3 is 12 residues. Trimming cost V 6 bases and J 8 bases, with 13 bases left between them. From germline, CDR1 is MNHEY and CDR2 SMNVEV (reference sequence). CDR3 in amino acids: CASSAGVGGYTF. The CDR3 region has the DNA TGTGCCAGCAGCGCAGGGGTGGGGGGCTACACCTTC.

In this sample, this clonotype turned up a few times. The chain recombines TRBV5-1 with TRBJ1-1, with 8 bases fitting TRBD1. J gave up 0 bases and V 4 bases, and 8 bases lay outside the gene matches. The CDR3 consists of 16 residues. Germline V CDR1 and CDR2: SGHRS, YFSETQ. The DNA of the CDR3 is TGCGCCAGCAGCGCCCAGGGGGCGTCGGTGAACACTGAAGCTTTCTTT. Translating gives CASSAQGASVNTEAFF.

This clonotype came up many times. This chain links TRBV2 with TRBJ2-2, with D hard to call. V lost 3 bases, J lost 4 bases, and 9 bases lay in between. Germline CDR1 is SNHLY and CDR2 is FYNNEI. The CDR3 runs to 14 residues. CDR3 sequence: CASSELFFTGELFF. As DNA, the CDR3 is TGTGCCAGCAGTGAGCTGTTTTTCACCGGGGAGCTGTTTTTT.

The CDR3 DNA is TGTGCCACTAAACCCGGGACAGGGGGTTACGGGGAGCTGTTTTTT. Translating gives CATKPGTGGYGELFF. The V and J genes are TRBV24-1 and TRBJ2-2, with 11 bases matching TRBD1. Germline V gene data show CDR1 as KGHDR and CDR2 as SFDVKD. The CDR3 has 15 residues. Trimming cost V 10 bases and J 7 bases; bases outside gene matches: 10.

In the case of this clonotype: Possible read error: a much larger clone is one base away. The V gene is TRBV10-3, the J gene TRBJ2-5; no firm D call. The CDR3 covers 12 residues. The V gene lost 3 bases and the J gene lost 5 bases, with 7 bases spanning the gap. CDR1 ENHRY and CDR2 SYGVKD come from the germline V gene. For the CDR3, the DNA is TGTGCCATCAGTGACTTCCATGAGACCCAGTACTTC. Translation: CAISDFHETQYF.

The chain has TRBV20-1 and TRBJ2-3; D is perhaps TRBD1 or TRBD2 (5 bases each). Germline loops: CDR1 DFQATT, CDR2 SNEGSKA (reference sequence). The V end was cut by 6 bases, the J end by 0 bases, with 10 bases between. This CDR3 has 13 residues. Written as DNA, the CDR3 is TGCAGTGCGAATGGGGGAAGCACAGATACGCAGTATTTT. This encodes CSANGGSTDTQYF.

This clonotype was observed many times. This chain joins TRBV6-1 and TRBJ1-3; D remains ambiguous. V lost 7 bases, J lost 7 bases, and 17 bases lay in between. The CDR3 is 14 amino acids. Germline assignment: CDR1 MNHNS and CDR2 SASEGT. This CDR3 is CASTSGPPRNTIYF. The DNA for the CDR3 is TGTGCCAGCACCTCCGGGCCTCCCCGGAACACCATATATTTT.

The chain employs TRBV19 and TRBJ1-4; D is ambiguous. Per germline, CDR1 LNHDA and CDR2 SQIVND (reference sequence). V lost 3 bases and J 0 bases, leaving 8 bases between the germline ends. The CDR3 has 15 residues. CDR3 bases: TGTGCCAGTAGTATGAGGACTACAACTAATGAAAAACTGTTTTTT. This encodes CASSMRTTTNEKLFF.

This clonotype was recorded many times. The chain combines TRBV12-3 or TRBV12-4 with TRBJ2-1; 9 positions match TRBD2. This CDR3 contains 15 residues. Unmatched junction bases numbered 4, after V lost 7 bases and J lost 0 bases. The CDR3 DNA reads TGTGCCAGCACCTCAGCGGGAGGCTCCTACAATGAGCAGTTCTTC. Its translation: CASTSAGGSYNEQFF.

This chain links TRBV16 with TRBJ1-2; the D gene is possibly TRBD1 (6 bases). Trimming cost V 0 bases and J 5 bases, with 13 bases left between them. The CDR3 loop spans 15 amino acids. CDR1 and CDR2 (germline): KGHSY, FQNENV. The CDR3: CASSQSSLRGYGYTF. The CDR3 coding sequence is TGTGCCAGCAGCCAATCGTCGTTGAGGGGGTATGGCTACACCTTC.

The gene calls are TRBV7-6 and TRBJ2-3; 9 positions match TRBD2. V trimming: 6 bases; J trimming: 1 base; junction bases outside the gene matches: 5. The CDR3 runs 15 residues. CDR1 and CDR2 from the germline V gene are SGHVS and FNYEAQ. For the CDR3, the DNA is TGTGCCAGCAGACTTAGCGGGAGCGGCACAGATACGCAGTATTTT. It yields the protein CASRLSGSGTDTQYF.

This clonotype was recorded a few times. The J gene is TRBJ2-1, the V gene TRBV3-1, with D possibly matching TRBD2 (5 bases). The CDR3 extends over 13 amino acids. V shed 1 base and J shed 9 bases, with 10 bases lying between them. The germline gives CDR1 LGHDT, CDR2 YNNKEL (reference sequence). The DNA for the CDR3 is TGTGCCAGCAGCCAAGGGTTGAGGGTTGAGCAGTTCTTC. This sequence encodes CASSQGLRVEQFF.

In the case of this clonotype: This may arise from a read error, as a much more abundant clone is one base away. Written as DNA, the CDR3 is TGTGCCAGCAGCCTGAGTGAGGTCCGCCAACAGACCCAGTACTTC. Its translation is CASSLSEVRQQTQYF. The chain employs TRBV11-2 and TRBJ2-5; D uncertain. CDR3 size: 15 residues. Germline V CDR1 and CDR2: SGHAT, FQNNGV.

The chain uses TRBV7-9 and TRBJ2-2; D may be TRBD1 or TRBD2 (5 bases each). CDR1 is SEHNR, CDR2 FQNEAQ, per germline (reference sequence). V was cut by 2 bases and J by 3 bases, with 10 bases left in between. CDR3 length equals 15 residues. CDR3 loop: CASSLSVGDTGELFF. CDR3 in DNA: TGTGCCAGCAGCTTATCTGTGGGGGACACCGGGGAGCTGTTTTTT. The whole variable domain, filled in from reference TRBV7-9 and TRBJ2-2, reads DTGVSQNPRHKITKRGQNVTFRCDPISEHNRLYWYRQTLGQGPEFLTYFQNEAQLEKSRLLSDRFSAERPKGSFSTLEIQRTEQGDSAMYLCASSLSVGDTGELFFGEGSRLTVL.

The chain links TRBV13 to TRBJ2-1; 12 bases map to TRBD2. Germline CDR1 and CDR2: PRHDT and FYEKMQ (reference sequence). This CDR3 contains 15 residues. J was trimmed by 10 bases and V by 5 bases; bases with no gene match: 9. The CDR3 nucleotides read TGTGCCAGCAGCCCACGACTAGCGGGAGTATGGGAGCAGTTCTTC. Translation gives CASSPRLAGVWEQFF. The whole variable domain, remainder taken from reference TRBV13 and TRBJ2-1, is AAGVIQSPRHLIKEKRETATLKCYPIPRHDTVYWYQQGPGQDPQFLISFYEKMQSDKGSIPDRFSAQQFSDYHSELNMSSLELGDSALYFCASSPRLAGVWEQFFGPGTRLTVL.

V usage is TRBV2 and J usage is TRBJ1-5; unclear D gene. The CDR3 loop spans 14 amino acids. Germline V gene data show CDR1 as SNHLY and CDR2 as FYNNEI. V lost 2 bases to trimming and J lost 2 bases, with 7 bases between them. For the CDR3, the DNA is TGTGCCAGCAGTGAATGGTCGCGCAATCAGCCCCAGCATTTT. Translated, it gives CASSEWSRNQPQHF.

The table lists this clonotype with a few counts. V and J are TRBV20-1 and TRBJ2-5; the match to TRBD2 covers 7 bases. Losses at the gene ends were 3 bases for V and 4 bases for J; bases not matched to a gene: 5. CDR1 is DFQATT, CDR2 SNEGSKA, per germline (reference sequence). This CDR3 is built from 13 residues. DNA of the CDR3: TGCAGTGCTAGTGCGGGAGTAGCAGAGACCCAGTACTTC. Protein sequence: CSASAGVAETQYF.

The rearrangement links TRBV10-3 to TRBJ1-3; 7 bases agree with TRBD1. The V segment lost 10 bases and the J segment 8 bases; nucleotides outside the gene matches: 11. This CDR3 is 13 amino acids long. Per germline, CDR1 ENHRY and CDR2 SYGVKD. CDR3 DNA: TGTGCCAGCCGCCGGGACAGCAGGGACACCATATATTTT. Translating it yields CASRRDSRDTIYF.

CDR3 DNA sequence: TGTGCCAGCAGCCTACGAGGACAGGTCAATGAGCAGTTCTTC. Translating gives CASSLRGQVNEQFF. This chain uses TRBV14 with TRBJ2-1; 7 bases agree with TRBD1. Germline V CDR1 and CDR2: SGHDN, FVKESK. The CDR3 has 14 amino acids. The V and J ends lost 4 bases and 6 bases, in that order; junction bases with no gene match: 6.

This clonotype has at least ten counts. The chain employs TRBV6-1 and TRBJ2-2, with D uncertain. V shed 3 bases and J shed 0 bases, with 11 bases lying between them. The CDR3 extends over 16 amino acids. The V gene's germline CDR1 is MNHNS and CDR2 SASEGT. CDR3 residues: CASSDIVTANTGELFF. CDR3 bases: TGTGCCAGCAGTGATATCGTAACCGCGAACACCGGGGAGCTGTTTTTT.

This clonotype has a count of ten or more. As DNA, the CDR3 is TGTGCCAGCACACGTGGTTTTAACACTGAAGCTTTCTTT. It translates to CASTRGFNTEAFF. The chain employs TRBV2 and TRBJ1-1; D gene unclear. CDR1 is SNHLY, CDR2 FYNNEI, per germline. The CDR3 contains 13 residues. Trimming took off 7 bases at V and 2 bases at J, with 11 bases between the two ends.

This clonotype was counted between two and nine times. V is TRBV27 and J is TRBJ2-2, with D unresolved. CDR1 MNHEY and CDR2 SMNVEV come from the germline V gene (reference sequence). There are 17 residues in the CDR3. Between the trimmed V and J ends, which lost 5 bases and 8 bases, there was a span of 24 bases. The CDR3 region has the DNA TGTGCCAGCAGTCGCACAAGGGCGGCCCTTTCGGGTGGGGAGCTGTTTTTT. Translation gives CASSRTRAALSGGELFF.

V and J are TRBV5-1 and TRBJ2-7; the D call may be TRBD1 or TRBD2 (5 bases each). Germline CDR1 is SGHRS and CDR2 is YFSETQ. There are 12 residues in the CDR3. The V gene lost 4 bases and the J gene lost 5 bases, with 10 bases spanning the gap. In DNA, the CDR3 is TGCGCCAGCAGCCAAGGGACCAACGAGCAGTACTTC. As protein: CASSQGTNEQYF.